The next 8 T cell receptor beta chains were all read from a single sample in a study of long-term antiretroviral therapy in people with HIV. Samples were assayed with immunoSEQ v3.0 at survey level. Profiling relied on immunoSEQ multiplex PCR, and the TCRdb table lists in-frame clones only, not all of them. The repertoire includes roughly 16,000 clones, around 90% of them detected once, and roughly 15% sits in the top ten. The sample was unsorted PBMCs, taken 2.3 to 2.4 years before starting antiretroviral therapy. Source of these receptors: a woman in her 30s with HIV.

This clone has just one count. The genes are TRBV6-6 and TRBJ1-3; 7 nucleotides match TRBD1. The ends lost 4 bases at V and 0 bases at J; junction bases unmatched: 6. The V gene's germline CDR1 is MNHNY and CDR2 SVGAGI (reference sequence). The length of the CDR3 is 16 residues. CDR3 nucleotides: TGTGCCAGCAGTTCCCCAGGGGGGAGCTCTGGAAACACCATATATTTT. This translates into CASSSPGGSSGNTIYF.

This chain links TRBV10-3 with TRBJ1-5; possible D gene TRBD1, 5 bases. V was clipped by 6 bases and J by 4 bases, with 13 bases between them. CDR1 ENHRY and CDR2 SYGVKD come from the germline V gene. This CDR3 spans 14 amino acids. In DNA form, the CDR3 reads TGTGCCATCAGCACCGGGACGGGAAATCAGCCCCAGCATTTT. Translation: CAISTGTGNQPQHF.

V gene TRBV4-3 combines with J gene TRBJ1-1; TRBD1 aligns across 9 bases. The CDR3 contains 16 residues. V lost 1 base to trimming and J lost 7 bases; unmatched junction nucleotides: 10. Germline CDR1 is LGHNA and CDR2 is YSLEER. CDR3 region: CASSQVGRKTGGEAFF. For the CDR3, the DNA is TGCGCCAGCAGCCAAGTGGGTCGTAAGACAGGGGGTGAAGCTTTCTTT.

CDR3 DNA: TGCGCCAGCAGCTTGGATGGGGGCCGCACAGATACGCAGTATTTT. Encoded protein: CASSLDGGRTDTQYF. The chain couples TRBV5-1 to TRBJ2-3, with D possibly being TRBD1 (6 bases). Germline V gene data show CDR1 as SGHRS and CDR2 as YFSETQ. Trimming removed 0 bases from V and 1 base from J, with 9 bases in between. The CDR3 is 15 amino acids.

V and J are TRBV6-1 and TRBJ1-5; D is uncertain. The length of the CDR3 is 16 residues. Trimming stripped 3 bases from V and 7 bases from J, with 19 bases between. CDR1 is MNHNS and CDR2 is SASEGT in the germline V gene. For the CDR3, the DNA is TGTGCCAGCAGTGAGGGTTTACCGAGAAATGGGCAGCCCCAGCATTTT. Protein product: CASSEGLPRNGQPQHF.

The rearrangement links TRBV7-2 to TRBJ1-2; no definite D call. This CDR3 spans 14 amino acids. With 4 bases removed from V and 6 bases from J, the gap between germline ends came to 15 bases. Looked up from germline, CDR1 is SGHTA and CDR2 is FQGNSA. In DNA form, the CDR3 reads TGTGCCAGCAGCTCTGGCACTAGGGTCGATGGCTACACCTTC. As protein: CASSSGTRVDGYTF. The whole variable domain, remainder taken from reference TRBV7-2 and TRBJ1-2, is GAGVSQSPSNKVTEKGKDVELRCDPISGHTALYWYRQSLGQGLEFLIYFQGNSAPDKSGLPSDRFSAERTGGSVSTLTIQRTQQEDSAVYLCASSSGTRVDGYTFGSGTRLTVV.

J is TRBJ1-4 and V is TRBV18; tentative D call: TRBD1 (5 bases). Looked up from germline, CDR1 is KGHSH and CDR2 is LQKENI. The CDR3 extends over 17 amino acids. V was trimmed by 3 bases and J by 4 bases, leaving 18 bases between them. The CDR3 is CASSPLGPGTGNEKLFF. As DNA, the CDR3 is TGTGCCAGCTCACCCTTAGGGCCCGGGACCGGTAATGAAAAACTGTTTTTT.

The chain has TRBV19 and TRBJ1-2, with TRBD1 identical over 10 bases. This CDR3 comprises 12 residues. The V gene's germline CDR1 is LNHDA and CDR2 SQIVND (reference sequence). Trimming cost V 9 bases and J 8 bases; bases outside gene matches: 6. As DNA, the CDR3 is TGTGCCAGCCGGGACAGGGGACGGGGCTACACCTTC. This translates into CASRDRGRGYTF.